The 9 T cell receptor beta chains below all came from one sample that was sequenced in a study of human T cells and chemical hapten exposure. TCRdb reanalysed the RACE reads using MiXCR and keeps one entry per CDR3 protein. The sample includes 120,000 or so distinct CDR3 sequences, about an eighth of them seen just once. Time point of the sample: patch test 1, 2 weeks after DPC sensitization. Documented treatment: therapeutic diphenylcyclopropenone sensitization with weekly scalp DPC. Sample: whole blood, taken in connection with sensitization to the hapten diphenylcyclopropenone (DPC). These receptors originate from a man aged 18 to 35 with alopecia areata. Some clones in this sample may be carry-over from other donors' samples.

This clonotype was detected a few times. CDR3 sequence reads: CASGVLLDTGELFF. The CDR3, as DNA: TGTGCTAGTGGGGTACTACTGGACACCGGGGAGCTGTTTTTT. The chain has TRBV12-5 and TRBJ2-2; the D is unclear. V was shortened by 6 bases and J by 3 bases, with 11 bases between the two germline ends. Germline loops: CDR1 LGHNT, CDR2 FRNRAP. The CDR3 covers 14 residues.

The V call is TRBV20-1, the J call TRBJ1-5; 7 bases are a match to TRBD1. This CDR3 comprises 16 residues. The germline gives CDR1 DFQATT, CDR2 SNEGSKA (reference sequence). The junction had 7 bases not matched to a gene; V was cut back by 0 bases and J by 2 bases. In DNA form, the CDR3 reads TGCAGTGCTAGAGAGACAGGGTTCTGGGGCAATCAGCCCCAGCATTTT. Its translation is CSARETGFWGNQPQHF.

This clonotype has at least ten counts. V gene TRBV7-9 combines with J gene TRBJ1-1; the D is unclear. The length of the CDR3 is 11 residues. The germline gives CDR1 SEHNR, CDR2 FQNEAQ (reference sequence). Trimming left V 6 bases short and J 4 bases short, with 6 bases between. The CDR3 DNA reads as TGTGCCAGCAGTGGTAGCACTGAAGCTTTCTTT. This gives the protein CASSGSTEAFF.

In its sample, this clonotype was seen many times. The CDR3 spells CSARDYGGGASPLHF. The DNA for the CDR3 is TGCAGTGCTAGAGATTACGGCGGGGGGGCTTCACCCCTCCACTTT. The chain uses TRBV20-1 and TRBJ1-6; possibly TRBD1 for D (6 bases). V was trimmed by 0 bases and J by 9 bases, leaving 15 bases between them. This CDR3 has 15 amino acids. CDR1 is DFQATT and CDR2 is SNEGSKA in the germline V gene (reference sequence).

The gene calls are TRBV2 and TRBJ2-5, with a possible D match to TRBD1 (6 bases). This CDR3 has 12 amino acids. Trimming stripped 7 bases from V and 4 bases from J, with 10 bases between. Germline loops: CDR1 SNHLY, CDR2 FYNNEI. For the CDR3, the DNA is TGTGCCAGCACGGACAGAGTAGAGACCCAGTACTTC. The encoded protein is CASTDRVETQYF.

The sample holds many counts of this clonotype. CDR3 loop: CASSPGDTQYF. The CDR3 nucleotides read TGTGCCAGCAGCCCTGGGGATACGCAGTATTTT. J is TRBJ2-3 and V is TRBV11-2; no clear D gene. Between the trimmed V and J ends, which lost 5 bases and 6 bases, there was a span of 6 bases. The CDR3 extends over 11 amino acids. Germline loops: CDR1 SGHAT, CDR2 FQNNGV.

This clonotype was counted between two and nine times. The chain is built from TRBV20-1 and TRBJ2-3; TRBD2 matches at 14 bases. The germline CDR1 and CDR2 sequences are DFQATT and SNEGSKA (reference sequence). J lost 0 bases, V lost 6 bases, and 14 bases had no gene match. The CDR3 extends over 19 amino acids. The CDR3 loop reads CSANPGLAGAYTSTDTQYF. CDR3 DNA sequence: TGCAGTGCAAACCCGGGACTAGCGGGGGCCTACACGAGCACAGATACGCAGTATTTT.

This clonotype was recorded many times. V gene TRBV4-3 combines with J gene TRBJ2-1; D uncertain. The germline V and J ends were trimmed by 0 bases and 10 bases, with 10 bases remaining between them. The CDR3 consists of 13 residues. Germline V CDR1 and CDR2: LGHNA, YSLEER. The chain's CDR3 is CASSQDRTAEQFF. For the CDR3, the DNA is TGCGCCAGCAGCCAAGATCGGACGGCCGAGCAGTTCTTC.

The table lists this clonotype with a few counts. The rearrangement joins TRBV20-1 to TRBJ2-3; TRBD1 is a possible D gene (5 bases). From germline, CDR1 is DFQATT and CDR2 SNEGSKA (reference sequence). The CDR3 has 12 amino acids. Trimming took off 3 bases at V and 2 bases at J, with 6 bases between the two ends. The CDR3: CSARDNTDTQYF. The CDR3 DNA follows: TGCAGTGCTAGGGACAACACAGATACGCAGTATTTT.